This T cell receptor beta chain is from a study of blood T cells in healthy people across ages. Points from the study as a whole: Age brought a roughly linear fall in TCR beta diversity measured per million T cells. Naive CD4+ cell counts and diversity both ran higher in long-lived than in aged donors.

PCR was performed a second time for about 7 to 11 cycles using a sample-barcoded 5' primer and a J-beta primer mix. One entry per CDR3 protein results from TCRdb running MiXCR on the 5' RACE reads. The table has around 850,000 distinct CDR3 sequences, around 36% seen once. Worth noting for this clonotype: Its antigen is not identified.

Germline CDR1 is SGHKS and CDR2 is YYEKEE (reference sequence). V lost 0 bases and J 5 bases, leaving 9 bases between the germline ends. This CDR3 has 15 residues. The chain joins TRBV5-5 to TRBJ1-6; D gene ambiguous. The source is a man younger than 35 in good health. Sequenced material: blood. CDR3 protein: CASSLGPENNSPLHF. The CDR3 DNA reads TGTGCCAGCAGCTTGGGGCCGGAGAATAATTCACCCCTCCACTTT.